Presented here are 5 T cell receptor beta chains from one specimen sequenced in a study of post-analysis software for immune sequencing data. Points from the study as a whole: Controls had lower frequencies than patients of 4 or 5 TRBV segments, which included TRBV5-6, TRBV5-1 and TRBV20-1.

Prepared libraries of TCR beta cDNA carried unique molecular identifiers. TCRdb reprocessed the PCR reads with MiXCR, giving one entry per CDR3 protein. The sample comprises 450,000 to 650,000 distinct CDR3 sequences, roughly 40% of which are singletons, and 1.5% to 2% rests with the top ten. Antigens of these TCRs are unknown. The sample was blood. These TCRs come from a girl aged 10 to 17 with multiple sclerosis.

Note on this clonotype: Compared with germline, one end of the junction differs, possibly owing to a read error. This chain's CDR3 is CASSYAGGTYNSPRHF. CDR3 coding DNA: TGTGCCAGCAGTTACGCCGGGGGAACCTATAATTCACCCCGCCACTTT. The genes are TRBV6-6 and TRBJ1-6; the D gene is possibly TRBD1 (5 bases). Germline V gene sequence: CDR1 MNHNY, CDR2 SVGAGI (reference sequence). CDR3 length equals 16 residues.

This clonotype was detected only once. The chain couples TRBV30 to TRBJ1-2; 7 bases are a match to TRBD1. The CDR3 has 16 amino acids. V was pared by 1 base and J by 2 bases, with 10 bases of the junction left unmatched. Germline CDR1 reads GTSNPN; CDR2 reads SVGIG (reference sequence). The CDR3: CAWSGIPGQNNYGYTF. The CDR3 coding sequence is TGTGCCTGGAGTGGAATTCCGGGACAGAACAACTATGGCTACACCTTC.

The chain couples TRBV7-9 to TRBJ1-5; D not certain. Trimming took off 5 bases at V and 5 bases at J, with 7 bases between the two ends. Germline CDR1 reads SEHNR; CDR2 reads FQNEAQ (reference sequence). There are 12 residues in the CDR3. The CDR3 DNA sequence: TGTGCCAGCAGCAGGGAAGATCAGCCCCAGCATTTT. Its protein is CASSREDQPQHF.

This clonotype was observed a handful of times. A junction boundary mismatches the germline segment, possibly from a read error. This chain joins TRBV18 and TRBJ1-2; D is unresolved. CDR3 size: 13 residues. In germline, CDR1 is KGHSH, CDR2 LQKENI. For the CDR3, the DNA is TGTGCCAGCCCACCCAAGGAACTGGGGGGCTACACCTTC. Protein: CASPPKELGGYTF.

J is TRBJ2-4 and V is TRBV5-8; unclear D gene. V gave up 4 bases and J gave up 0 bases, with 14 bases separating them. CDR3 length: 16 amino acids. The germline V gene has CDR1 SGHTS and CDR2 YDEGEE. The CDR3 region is CASSQRANLAKNIQYF. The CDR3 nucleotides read TGTGCCAGCAGCCAACGCGCGAACTTAGCCAAAAACATTCAGTACTTC. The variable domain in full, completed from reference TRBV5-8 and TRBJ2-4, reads EAGVTQSPTHLIKTRGQQATLRCSPISGHTSVYWYQQALGLGLQFLLWYDEGEERNRGNFPPRFSGRQFPNYSSELNVNALELEDSALYLCASSQRANLAKNIQYFGAGTRLSVL.